This TCR beta chain originates from a study of T cell changes during pregnancy in multiple sclerosis. The repertoire was sequenced with immunoSEQ multiplex PCR; TCRdb's copy has only in-frame clones and lacks some. The sample holds more than 85,000 clones; 94% are singletons and the top ten take about 1.6%. The V end was cut by 5 bases, the J end by 4 bases, with 14 bases between. The CDR3 sequence is 14 residues long. Germline V gives CDR1 SEHNR, CDR2 FQNEAQ (reference sequence). The sample holds a few counts of this clone. The rearrangement links TRBV7-9 to TRBJ1-1; D gene uncertain. The sequencing used peripheral blood, collected after pregnancy. This TCR was sampled from a female donor in good health, enrolled as a control in a pregnancy study. This CDR3 is CASSQPRVGTEAFF. The CDR3 nucleotides read TGTGCCAGCAGCCAACCGAGGGTGGGCACTGAAGCTTTCTTT.